This T cell receptor (beta chain) was found in a study of identical twins. TCRdb passed the 5' RACE reads through MiXCR, listing each CDR3 protein once. The sample includes about 190,000 distinct CDR3 sequences, about 15% of them seen just once. Healthy Caucasians, and only they, were the donors. CDR1 and CDR2 from the germline V gene are SGHNT and YYREEE (reference sequence). V was shortened by 3 bases and J by 9 bases, with 10 bases between the two germline ends. The length of the CDR3 is 12 residues. In addition, the sample was reused for a study of T cells expressing NK-cell markers.

The chain combines TRBV5-4 with TRBJ2-1; D ambiguous. Sequencing input: CD8+ T cells sorted from blood. The TCR sequence derives from a woman under 30 in good health. Here the CDR3 DNA reads TGTGCCAGCAGCTCCGGCGATGGTGAGCAGTTCTTC. This encodes CASSSGDGEQFF.